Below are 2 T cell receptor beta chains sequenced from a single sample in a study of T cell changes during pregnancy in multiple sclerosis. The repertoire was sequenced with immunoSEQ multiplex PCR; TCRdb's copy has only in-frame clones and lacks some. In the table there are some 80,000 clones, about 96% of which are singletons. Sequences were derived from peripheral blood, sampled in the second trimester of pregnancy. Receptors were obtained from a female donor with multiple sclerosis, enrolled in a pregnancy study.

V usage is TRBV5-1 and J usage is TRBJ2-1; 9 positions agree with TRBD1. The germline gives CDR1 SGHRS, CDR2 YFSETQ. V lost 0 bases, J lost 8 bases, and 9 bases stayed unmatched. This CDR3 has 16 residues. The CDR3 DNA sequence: TGCGCCAGCAGCTTGGCATGGGACAGGGTGGGCGATGAGCAGTTCTTC. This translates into CASSLAWDRVGDEQFF.

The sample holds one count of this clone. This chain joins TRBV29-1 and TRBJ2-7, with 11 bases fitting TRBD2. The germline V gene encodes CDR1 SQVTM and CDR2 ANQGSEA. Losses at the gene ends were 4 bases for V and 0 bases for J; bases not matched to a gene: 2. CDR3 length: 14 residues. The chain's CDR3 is CSVVLAGGSYEQYF. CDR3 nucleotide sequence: TGCAGCGTTGTTCTAGCGGGGGGCTCCTACGAGCAGTACTTC.